This TCR beta chain was recorded in a study of T-cell memory formation after mild COVID-19. The study, taken as a whole, reports: Whether day 37 second-wave clones are SARS-CoV-2-specific was not confirmed.

Worth noting for this clonotype: The target antigen is unknown.

MiXCR was run by TCRdb on the 5' RACE reads, yielding one entry per CDR3 protein. In the table there are 40,000 to 60,000 distinct CDR3 sequences, over 9% of which are singletons. This CDR3 contains 14 residues. V trimming: 7 bases; J trimming: 1 base; junction bases outside the gene matches: 6. CDR1 GTSNPN and CDR2 SVGIG come from the germline V gene (reference sequence). The chain joins TRBV30 to TRBJ2-4; 8 nucleotides agree with TRBD1. The clonotype originates from an adult woman who had mild COVID-19 (a few samples of this study predate the infection). Cell type and time point are not known. Sequencing was done on a sample of PBMCs or a T cell subset sorted from them (not recorded which). The CDR3 nucleotides read TGTGCCTCTGACAGGGGTAGGGCCAAAAACATTCAGTACTTC. This sequence encodes CASDRGRAKNIQYF.